The 19 T cell receptor beta chains reported below all come from one sample, sequenced in a study of type 1 and type 2 diabetes patients (dated by TCRdb to 2016 to 2017). Sequencing was performed on an Illumina MiSeq. For TCRbeta CDR3 amplification, the template was genomic DNA taken from the sorted T cell subsets. The TCRbeta CDR3 region was amplified by multiplex PCR with 30 forward and 13 reverse primers. TCRdb reprocessed the public reads (quality trimming at Q25 with fastp, clone calling with MiXCR) and kept in-frame beta chains. Duplicate CDR3 protein sequences are folded into a single record with the most common DNA and genes. For this sample there are about 270,000 distinct CDR3 sequences; around 47% appear just once. Around 13% of the sample goes to the ten largest clones. The sequenced material came from peripheral blood mononuclear cells (PBMCs). These receptors originate from a young man with type 2 diabetes.

A remark on this clonotype: The junction departs from the called germline gene at one end, perhaps through a read error. V and J are TRBV19 and TRBJ2-1, with 8 bases fitting TRBD2. This CDR3 contains 15 residues. The V gene's germline CDR1 is LNHDA and CDR2 SQIVND (reference sequence). CDR3 protein: CASSITGGAPNEQLF. CDR3 DNA sequence: TGTGCCAGTAGTATAACCGGGGGGGCCCCCAATGAGCAGCTCTTC.

This clonotype was seen a handful of times. CDR3 DNA sequence: TGCAGTCCAAAAAACGAACAGGAAGAATACGGTCGTGGCTACACCTTC. This gives the protein CSPKNEQEEYGRGYTF. This rearrangement joins TRBV20-1 to TRBJ1-2; maybe TRBD1 (5 bases). Germline V CDR1 and CDR2: DFQATT, SNEGSKA (reference sequence). This CDR3 comprises 16 residues. Deletions cut 8 bases from V and 7 bases from J, with 29 bases between.

For this clonotype: The junction departs from germline at one end; a sequencing error may be responsible. The V gene is TRBV6-5, the J gene TRBJ2-2; D call uncertain. This CDR3 has 13 residues. The germline V gene encodes CDR1 MNHEY and CDR2 SVGAGI. The CDR3 region is CAGSYSSDGELFF. For the CDR3, the DNA is TGTGCCGGCAGTTACTCGTCGGACGGGGAGCTGTTTTTT.

The chain has TRBV5-1 and TRBJ1-5, with D perhaps TRBD1 (5 bases). The CDR3 totals 15 residues. The V and J ends lost 4 bases and 0 bases respectively, with 11 bases between them. Germline CDR1 reads SGHRS; CDR2 reads YFSETQ. The chain's CDR3 is CASSLRQYSNQPQHF. The CDR3 nucleotides are TGCGCCAGCAGCCTACGACAGTATAGCAATCAGCCCCAGCATTTT.

This clonotype occurred a few times. The chain carries TRBV19 and TRBJ1-1; D gene unclear. V lost 6 bases to trimming and J lost 0 bases, with 23 bases between them. Germline assignment: CDR1 LNHDA and CDR2 SQIVND (reference sequence). The CDR3 is made up of 18 amino acids. CDR3 amino acids: CASRGLPGTEKMNTEAFF. The CDR3 nucleotides are TGTGCCAGTAGGGGATTACCGGGAACAGAAAAGATGAACACTGAAGCTTTCTTT.

J is TRBJ2-6 and V is TRBV20-1; tentative D call: TRBD1 (6 bases). The CDR3 contains 15 residues. The V gene's germline CDR1 is DFQATT and CDR2 SNEGSKA (reference sequence). V was clipped by 5 bases and J by 4 bases, with 15 bases between them. CDR3 amino acids: CSAPARGSGANVLTF. The CDR3 nucleotides are TGCAGTGCTCCGGCTAGGGGGAGCGGGGCCAACGTCCTGACTTTC.

The chain links TRBV12-3 or TRBV12-4 to TRBJ1-6; 9 nucleotides line up with TRBD1. V shed 4 bases and J 3 bases; nucleotides not matched to a gene: 4. The CDR3 spans 16 residues. CDR3 region: CASSWGQGGYNSPLHF. The DNA of the CDR3 is TGTGCCAGCAGTTGGGGACAGGGTGGCTATAATTCACCCCTCCACTTT.

This chain uses TRBV7-2 with TRBJ2-3; 8 positions agree with TRBD1. J lost 5 bases, V lost 3 bases, and 7 bases had no gene match. The length of the CDR3 is 15 residues. From germline, CDR1 is SGHTA and CDR2 FQGNSA. CDR3 region: CASSLTGVGGDTQYF. DNA for the CDR3: TGTGCCAGCAGCTTGACAGGGGTAGGTGGAGATACGCAGTATTTT.

With regard to this clonotype: One junction end disagrees with the germline gene, perhaps due to a read error. The CDR3 region has the DNA TGCGCCAGCAGCTCTCCACTGGACGAAGAGACCCAGTACTTC. The encoded protein is CASSSPLDEETQYF. The V call is TRBV13, the J call TRBJ2-5; no firm D call. In germline, CDR1 is PRHDT, CDR2 FYEKMQ (reference sequence). The CDR3 totals 14 residues. Supplemented by reference TRBV13 and TRBJ2-5, the full variable domain reads AAGVIQSPRHLIKEKRETATLKCYPIPRHDTVYWYQQGPGQDPQFLISFYEKMQSDKGSIPDRFSAQQFSDYHSELNMSSLELGDSALYFCASSSPLDEETQYFGPGTRLLVL.

The chain recombines TRBV6-6 with TRBJ1-1; unclear D gene. Germline V gene lookup returns CDR1 MNHNY and CDR2 SVGAGI (reference sequence). This CDR3 region has 14 residues. Trimming left V 1 base short and J 2 bases short, with 8 bases between. CDR3 in DNA: TGTGCCAGCAGTTACTTCTCCCGAAACACTGAAGCTTTCTTT. Translation gives CASSYFSRNTEAFF.

The sample holds a few counts of this clonotype. This chain links TRBV7-8 with TRBJ2-3; 8 nucleotides agree with TRBD2. Losses at the gene ends were 4 bases for V and 2 bases for J; bases not matched to a gene: 11. CDR1 SGHVS and CDR2 FQNEAQ come from the germline V gene. The CDR3 spans 17 residues. CDR3 nucleotides: TGTGCCAGCAGCTCGATATCCACTAGCGGCCCCACAGATACGCAGTATTTT. It is translated as CASSSISTSGPTDTQYF.

This rearrangement joins TRBV19 to TRBJ2-2; D not certain. The CDR3 totals 13 residues. The V gene's germline CDR1 is LNHDA and CDR2 SQIVND (reference sequence). Trimming stripped 6 bases from V and 5 bases from J, with 10 bases between. The CDR3 DNA is TGTGCCAGTAGCTCGACCCTTACCGGGGAGCTGTTTTTT. Its translation: CASSSTLTGELFF.

This clonotype has ten or more counts. The rearrangement uses TRBV7-3 and TRBJ1-1; TRBD1 aligns across 7 bases. In germline, CDR1 is SGHTA, CDR2 FQGTGA. J gave up 2 bases and V 4 bases, and 4 bases lay outside the gene matches. This CDR3 has 14 amino acids. CDR3 loop: CASSSTGTNTEAFF. In nucleotides, the CDR3 is TGTGCCAGCAGCTCGACAGGGACCAACACTGAAGCTTTCTTT.

The chain links TRBV14 to TRBJ1-6; weak D call: TRBD1 (6 bases). The CDR3 spans 16 residues. Germline CDR1 SGHDN, CDR2 FVKESK. V was trimmed by 5 bases and J by 9 bases, leaving 20 bases between them. CDR3 DNA sequence: TGTGCCAGCAGCACGACGCCTGCGGGGGCGCTTTCACCCCTCCACTTT. It codes for CASSTTPAGALSPLHF. Filled out from reference TRBV14 and TRBJ1-6, the complete variable domain reads EAGVTQFPSHSVIEKGQTVTLRCDPISGHDNLYWYRRVMGKEIKFLLHFVKESKQDESGMPNNRFLAERTGGTYSTLKVQPAELEDSGVYFCASSTTPAGALSPLHFGNGTRLTVT.

There are a few counts of this clonotype. The V gene is TRBV28, the J gene TRBJ2-7, with D perhaps TRBD1 (6 bases). CDR1 and CDR2 from the germline V gene are MDHEN and SYDVKM. This CDR3 has 16 amino acids. The ends were cut back, 8 bases at V and 3 bases at J, with 23 bases in the middle. CDR3 in amino acids: CASLQRGTSRGYEQYF. In nucleotides, the CDR3 is TGTGCCAGCCTTCAAAGGGGGACCTCTCGGGGCTACGAGCAGTACTTC.

This clonotype was recorded a few times. The DNA of the CDR3 is TGTGCCTGGAGTGTACCTTTTCTAGCAACCACAGATACGCAGTATTTT. Protein: CAWSVPFLATTDTQYF. This sequence joins TRBV30 and TRBJ2-3, with D maybe TRBD2 (5 bases). Between the trimmed V and J ends, which lost 0 bases and 2 bases, there was a span of 15 bases. Germline CDR1 and CDR2: GTSNPN and SVGIG (reference sequence). The CDR3 runs to 16 residues.

The chain employs TRBV20-1 and TRBJ2-7; 8 nucleotides line up with TRBD1. This CDR3 is built from 14 residues. Germline lookup yields CDR1 DFQATT and CDR2 SNEGSKA (reference sequence). Trimming at V came to 7 bases and at J to 2 bases, leaving 10 bases not matched to a gene. The DNA of the CDR3 is TGCAGTGTCCCTCCACAGGGGGAAGCCTACGAGCAGTACTTC. It codes for CSVPPQGEAYEQYF.

V and J are TRBV9 and TRBJ2-7; D possibly uses TRBD1 or TRBD2 (5 bases each). CDR1 is SGDLS, CDR2 YYNGEE, per germline. Trimming cost V 0 bases and J 3 bases, with 13 bases left between them. The CDR3 loop spans 15 amino acids. In DNA, the CDR3 is TGTGCCAGCAGCGTAGACGGGACCCCGGACTACGAGCAGTACTTC. Translation: CASSVDGTPDYEQYF.

CDR3 in DNA: TGTGCCAGCAGTTTGAGCGGGGGTTACAATGAGCAGTTCTTC. Its protein product is CASSLSGGYNEQFF. The chain is built from TRBV27 and TRBJ2-1; TRBD2 matches at 8 bases. Germline V CDR1 and CDR2: MNHEY, SMNVEV (reference sequence). The CDR3 totals 14 residues. V lost 3 bases, J lost 4 bases, and 2 bases stayed unmatched.